A single sample is the source of the 16 T cell receptor beta chains below, sequenced in a study of brain T cells in children with intractable seizures. This sample's time point: blood from clinic visit 5 months post-surgery; TSC patient then seizure free. The assay was immunoSEQ multiplex PCR, and TCRdb's table has in-frame clones only and misses some. The sample includes about 320,000 clones, 93% of them seen just once. The source was peripheral blood, collected less than 6 months after surgery. The source of these receptors is a boy younger than two with tuberous sclerosis and intractable seizures.

The chain combines TRBV5-1 with TRBJ1-5; possible D gene TRBD1, 5 bases. V lost 4 bases, J lost 7 bases, and 12 bases lay in between. CDR1 and CDR2 (germline): SGHRS, YFSETQ. The CDR3 extends over 13 amino acids. The CDR3 region has the DNA TGCGCCAGCAGCGAAATAGGGGAGCAGCCCCAGCATTTT. It specifies CASSEIGEQPQHF.

This rearrangement joins TRBV30 to TRBJ2-1, with D possibly being TRBD2 (5 bases). The CDR3 consists of 14 residues. V was shortened by 4 bases and J by 2 bases, with 12 bases between the two germline ends. Germline V CDR1 and CDR2: GTSNPN, SVGIG (reference sequence). Here the CDR3 reads CAWMGGAAYNEQFF. The CDR3, as DNA: TGTGCCTGGATGGGCGGAGCGGCCTACAATGAGCAGTTCTTC.

CDR3 coding DNA: TGCGCCAGCAGCATAGGACTAGCCTATGCCACTGATACGCAGTATTTT. Protein: CASSIGLAYATDTQYF. This sequence joins TRBV5-1 and TRBJ2-3; 8 nucleotides agree with TRBD2. There are 16 residues in the CDR3. The germline V gene encodes CDR1 SGHRS and CDR2 YFSETQ. V was pared by 4 bases and J by 6 bases, with 13 bases of the junction left unmatched.

This clone was seen once. The rearrangement uses TRBV5-6 and TRBJ1-4, with TRBD1 as a possible D gene (5 bases). V was shortened by 4 bases and J by 6 bases, with 16 bases between the two germline ends. CDR1 and CDR2 (germline): SGHDT, YYEEEE. CDR3 length: 15 residues. The CDR3 protein is CASSSGHRRDEKLFF. As DNA, the CDR3 is TGTGCCAGCAGCAGCGGACACCGGCGGGATGAAAAACTGTTTTTT.

This chain connects TRBV27 to TRBJ1-2, with D hard to call. This CDR3 is 14 amino acids long. Germline loops: CDR1 MNHEY, CDR2 SMNVEV (reference sequence). V lost 6 bases and J lost 4, with 15 bases in between. For the CDR3, the DNA is TGTGCCAGCAGCCCTCGAACTGGGGTCTATGGCTACACCTTC. Its translation is CASSPRTGVYGYTF.

The chain couples TRBV9 to TRBJ2-1; no firm D call. CDR3 length: 14 amino acids. CDR1 and CDR2 from the germline V gene are SGDLS and YYNGEE. With 3 bases removed from V and 3 bases from J, the gap between germline ends came to 10 bases. For the CDR3, the DNA is TGTGCCAGCAGCGGAGCGACCATCTACAATGAGCAGTTCTTC. This encodes CASSGATIYNEQFF.

The rearrangement links TRBV6-4 to TRBJ1-4; D not certain. Germline V gene sequence: CDR1 MRHNA, CDR2 SNTAGT. V lost 0 bases, J lost 11 bases, and 19 bases lay in between. The CDR3 runs to 16 residues. CDR3 protein: CASSDSDAKAMNKLFF. The CDR3 coding sequence is TGTGCCAGCAGTGACTCGGACGCTAAAGCAATGAATAAACTGTTTTTT.

This clone was detected only once. The J gene is TRBJ1-1, the V gene TRBV4-1, with D unresolved. Between the trimmed V and J ends, which lost 4 bases and 3 bases, there was a span of 12 bases. The CDR3 runs to 14 residues. Germline V gene sequence: CDR1 MGHRA, CDR2 YSYEKL. CDR3 protein: CASSLQLMDTEAFF. The CDR3 DNA follows: TGCGCCAGCAGCCTACAGTTGATGGACACTGAAGCTTTCTTT.

The chain carries TRBV6-2 or TRBV6-3 and TRBJ2-5, with a tentative D call TRBD1 (5 bases). The CDR3 contains 13 residues. CDR1 and CDR2 (germline): MNHEY, SVGEGT. Trimming cost V 5 bases and J 5 bases, with 12 bases left between them. For the CDR3, the DNA is TGTGCCAGCAGTAGCAGGGAAATCGAGACCCAGTACTTC. This encodes CASSSREIETQYF.

This chain joins TRBV24-1 and TRBJ1-2; 7 nucleotides align to TRBD1. Trimming took 3 bases from V and 3 from J; bases not matched to a gene: 3. Germline CDR1 KGHDR, CDR2 SFDVKD. The CDR3 consists of 14 residues. For the CDR3, the DNA is TGTGCCACCAGTGATCCCGACAGGGACTATGGCTACACCTTC. Translating gives CATSDPDRDYGYTF.

CDR3 amino acids: CASSIAGLPDEQFF. CDR3 in DNA: TGTGCCAGTAGTATAGCAGGACTCCCCGATGAGCAGTTCTTC. The rearrangement links TRBV19 to TRBJ2-1; TRBD2 is a possible D gene (5 bases). CDR3 length: 14 amino acids. Germline-derived CDR1 and CDR2 are LNHDA and SQIVND (reference sequence). V was shortened by 1 base and J by 8 bases, with 12 bases between the two germline ends.

In regard to this clone: The same CDR3 arises from other DNA sequences in this sample as well. This sequence joins TRBV30 and TRBJ1-6; D remains ambiguous. CDR1 and CDR2 (germline): GTSNPN, SVGIG (reference sequence). The CDR3 runs to 14 residues. V gave up 0 bases and J gave up 0 bases, with 3 bases separating them. The CDR3: CAWSVSSYNSPLHF. As DNA, the CDR3 is TGTGCCTGGAGTGTGAGCTCCTATAATTCACCCCTCCACTTT. Variable domain in full (rest from reference TRBV30 and TRBJ1-6): SQTIHQWPATLVQPVGSPLSLECTVEGTSNPNLYWYRQAAGRGLQLLFYSVGIGQISSEVPQNLSASRPQDRQFILSSKKLLLSDSGFYLCAWSVSSYNSPLHFGNGTRLTVT.

The V and J genes are TRBV18 and TRBJ2-7, with TRBD2 matching 8 bases. CDR3 length: 14 residues. Germline loops: CDR1 KGHSH, CDR2 LQKENI. Trimming cost V 3 bases and J 2 bases; bases outside gene matches: 3. The CDR3 loop is CASSPTSGPYEQYF. The CDR3 coding sequence is TGTGCCAGCTCACCCACTAGCGGCCCCTACGAGCAGTACTTC.

The chain joins TRBV29-1 to TRBJ1-2, with D possibly matching TRBD1 (5 bases). Deletions cut 3 bases from V and 4 bases from J, with 9 bases between. This CDR3 comprises 12 residues. CDR1 is SQVTM and CDR2 is ANQGSEA in the germline V gene. CDR3 in DNA: TGCAGCGTTGAGGGGGGGATCTATGGCTACACCTTC. Its translation: CSVEGGIYGYTF. The full variable domain, rest sourced from reference TRBV29-1 and TRBJ1-2, is SAVISQKPSRDICQRGTSLTIQCQVDSQVTMMFWYRQQPGQSLTLIATANQGSEATYESGFVIDKFPISRPNLTFSTLTVSNMSPEDSSIYLCSVEGGIYGYTFGSGTRLTVV.

V usage is TRBV7-3 and J usage is TRBJ2-1; maybe TRBD2 (7 bases). This CDR3 has 16 amino acids. V shed 2 bases and J shed 0 bases, with 11 bases lying between them. Germline V lookup: CDR1 SGHTA, CDR2 FQGTGA. The CDR3 here is CASSLEGGHSYNEQFF. CDR3 sequence (DNA): TGTGCCAGCAGCTTAGAGGGGGGGCACTCCTACAATGAGCAGTTCTTC.

The CDR3 DNA follows: TGCAGCCCCTCGATTTTGGCTAGCGGGAGGACAGATACGCAGTATTTT. The encoded protein is CSPSILASGRTDTQYF. The chain joins TRBV29-1 to TRBJ2-3; 11 nucleotides match TRBD2. With 8 bases clipped from V and 3 bases from J, the junction kept 13 bases outside the gene matches. This CDR3 comprises 16 residues. Looked up from germline, CDR1 is SQVTM and CDR2 is ANQGSEA.